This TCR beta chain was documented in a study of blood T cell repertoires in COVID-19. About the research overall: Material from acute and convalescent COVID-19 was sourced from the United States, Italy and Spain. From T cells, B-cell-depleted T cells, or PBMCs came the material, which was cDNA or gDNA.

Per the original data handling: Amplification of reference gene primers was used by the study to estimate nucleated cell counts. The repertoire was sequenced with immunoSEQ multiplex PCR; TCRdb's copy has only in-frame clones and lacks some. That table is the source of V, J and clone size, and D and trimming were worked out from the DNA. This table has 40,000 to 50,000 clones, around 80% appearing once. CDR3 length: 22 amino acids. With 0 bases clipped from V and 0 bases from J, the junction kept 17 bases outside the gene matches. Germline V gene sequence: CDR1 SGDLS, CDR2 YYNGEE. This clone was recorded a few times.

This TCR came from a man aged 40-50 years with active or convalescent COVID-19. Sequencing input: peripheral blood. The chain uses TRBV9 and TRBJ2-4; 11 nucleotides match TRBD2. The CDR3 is CASSVGLAGPWLGPKAKNIQYF. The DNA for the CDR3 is TGTGCCAGCAGCGTAGGACTAGCGGGACCCTGGTTGGGCCCAAAAGCCAAAAACATTCAGTACTTC.